This T cell receptor (beta chain) is drawn from a study of shared clonotypes between healthy human individuals. Findings and limits, study-wide: Donor scarcity curtailed the genetic and exposure-history diversity represented herein. Researchers found naive subsets generally carried larger estimated richness than memory subsets.

A few counts support this clone. Antigen specificity is unknown. TCRdb's table, derived via immunoSEQ multiplex PCR, lists solely in-frame clones and lacks some. The sample lists about 980,000 clones, approximately 80% occurring once. The donor population consisted of healthy HIV-negative adults with no recent acute infections or vaccinations. Within Nashville, Tennessee resided all donors, each a Caucasian adult. The germline CDR1 and CDR2 sequences are KGHSH and LQKENI. This CDR3 comprises 14 residues. Trimming left V 4 bases short and J 5 bases short, with 14 bases between. This receptor was obtained from a man younger than 35 in good health. The chain employs TRBV18 and TRBJ1-2; D gene uncertain. The material sequenced was memory CD4+ T cells sorted from blood. The subset was: CD45RA-negative fraction. The CDR3 bases are TGTGCCAGCTCACTAGATCAGCTTGGGTATGGCTACACCTTC. As protein: CASSLDQLGYGYTF.